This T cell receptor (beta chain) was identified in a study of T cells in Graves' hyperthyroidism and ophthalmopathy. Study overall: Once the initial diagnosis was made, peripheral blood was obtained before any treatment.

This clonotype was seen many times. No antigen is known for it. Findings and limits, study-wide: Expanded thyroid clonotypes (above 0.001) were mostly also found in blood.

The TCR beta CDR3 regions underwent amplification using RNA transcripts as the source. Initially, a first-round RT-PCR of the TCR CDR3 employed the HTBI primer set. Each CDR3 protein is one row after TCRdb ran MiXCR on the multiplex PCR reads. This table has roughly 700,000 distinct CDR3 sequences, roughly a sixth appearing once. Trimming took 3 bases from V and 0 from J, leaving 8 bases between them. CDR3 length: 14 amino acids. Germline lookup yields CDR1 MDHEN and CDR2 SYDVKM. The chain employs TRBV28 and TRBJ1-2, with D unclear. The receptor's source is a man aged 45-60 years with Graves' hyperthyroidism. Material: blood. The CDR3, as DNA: TGTGCCAGCAGTTTCTACAGACCTAACTATGGCTACACCTTC. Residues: CASSFYRPNYGYTF.